One sample yielded the 26 T cell receptor beta chains listed below, sequenced in a study of blood T cell repertoires in COVID-19. Sequenced by immunoSEQ multiplex PCR; TCRdb stores in-frame clones only, minus some. The repertoire includes tens of thousands of clones, 65% to 85% of them detected once, and 25% to 30% sits in the top ten. The sequenced sample was peripheral blood. These receptors originate from a human donor in a cohort sampled during active COVID-19.

The chain recombines TRBV19 with TRBJ1-4; the D is unclear. Germline V CDR1 and CDR2: LNHDA, SQIVND (reference sequence). The CDR3 loop spans 13 amino acids. Between the trimmed V and J ends, which lost 3 bases and 7 bases, there was a span of 9 bases. The CDR3 here is CASSMGSPEKLFF. The CDR3 DNA reads TGTGCCAGTAGTATGGGCAGCCCTGAAAAACTGTTTTTT.

The chain employs TRBV7-2 and TRBJ2-1, with 12 bases that match TRBD2. This CDR3 region has 16 residues. Germline V gene lookup returns CDR1 SGHTA and CDR2 FQGNSA. Germline trimming cut 4 bases from V and 7 bases from J; bases unmatched to any gene: 8. CDR3 region: CASSWTSGDSPNEQFF. In DNA, the CDR3 is TGTGCCAGCAGCTGGACTAGCGGGGATTCCCCAAATGAGCAGTTCTTC.

The CDR3 region has the DNA TGTGCCAGCAGCCAAGATCTGTCCAGGGGGCGAGATGGCTACACCTTC. Translated: CASSQDLSRGRDGYTF. The chain uses TRBV3-1 (or the pseudogene TRBV3-2) and TRBJ1-2; 8 bases agree with TRBD1. The germline gives CDR1 LGHDT, CDR2 YNNKEL (reference sequence). The CDR3 runs to 16 residues. V was pared by 0 bases and J by 6 bases, with 9 bases of the junction left unmatched.

This clone was observed a handful of times. The rearrangement links TRBV25-1 to TRBJ1-4; TRBD1 agrees at 9 bases. There are 15 residues in the CDR3. The junction had 13 bases not matched to a gene; V was cut back by 3 bases and J by 14 bases. Per germline, CDR1 MGHDK and CDR2 SYGVNS. The CDR3 is CASSDAGQGLGRLFF. The CDR3, as DNA: TGTGCCAGCAGTGACGCCGGACAGGGGTTGGGGAGGCTGTTTTTT.

The rearrangement joins TRBV10-3 to TRBJ2-7; 7 nucleotides match TRBD1. The CDR3 runs to 13 residues. Germline trimming cut 4 bases from V and 7 bases from J; bases unmatched to any gene: 7. Germline CDR1 is ENHRY and CDR2 is SYGVKD. This CDR3 is CAISADRAREQYF. The DNA for the CDR3 is TGTGCCATCAGTGCAGACAGGGCTAGGGAGCAGTACTTC.

The V gene is TRBV9, the J gene TRBJ2-7; D remains ambiguous. The CDR3 totals 14 residues. V gave up 0 bases and J gave up 2 bases, with 9 bases separating them. Germline CDR1 is SGDLS and CDR2 is YYNGEE. The DNA of the CDR3 is TGTGCCAGCAGCGTAGGAGTCCTACCCTACGAGCAGTACTTC. The encoded protein is CASSVGVLPYEQYF.

This clone was picked up many times. The gene calls are TRBV11-2 and TRBJ1-1, with D tentatively TRBD1 (5 bases). V lost 5 bases and J lost 5, with 15 bases in between. This CDR3 has 14 residues. The germline CDR1 and CDR2 sequences are SGHAT and FQNNGV. The CDR3 bases are TGTGCCAGCAGCGAAGAAGGGGTAGGGACTGAAGCTTTCTTT. Translation gives CASSEEGVGTEAFF.

The gene calls are TRBV24-1 and TRBJ2-1, with TRBD2 identical over 8 bases. The CDR3 runs to 14 residues. Germline V gene data show CDR1 as KGHDR and CDR2 as SFDVKD. After removal of 5 bases from V and 7 bases from J, the junction contained 6 bases not matched to a gene. The CDR3 is CATSAWTSKNEQFF. CDR3 bases: TGTGCCACCAGTGCCTGGACTAGCAAGAATGAGCAGTTCTTC.

The rearrangement uses TRBV7-6 and TRBJ2-3; TRBD1 agrees at 8 bases. The CDR3 sequence is 18 residues long. Germline CDR1 and CDR2: SGHVS and FNYEAQ. V gave up 6 bases and J gave up 2 bases; unmatched junction bases: 16. The CDR3 here is CASSSRLTGTGYTDTQYF. The CDR3 bases are TGTGCCAGCAGTTCTCGACTGACCGGGACAGGATACACAGATACGCAGTATTTT.

The J gene is TRBJ2-7, the V gene TRBV5-1; 8 nucleotides line up with TRBD1. This CDR3 is built from 16 residues. Looked up from germline, CDR1 is SGHRS and CDR2 is YFSETQ. V gave up 4 bases and J gave up 7 bases; unmatched junction bases: 16. The CDR3 DNA sequence: TGCGCCAGCAGCCCCCGGGGTCCGTGGACAGGGTTTGAGCAGTACTTC. Encoded protein: CASSPRGPWTGFEQYF.

The chain joins TRBV5-8 to TRBJ1-4, with 7 nucleotides matching TRBD1. The junction had 5 bases not matched to a gene; V was cut back by 0 bases and J by 3 bases. The CDR3 has 16 amino acids. The V gene's germline CDR1 is SGHTS and CDR2 YDEGEE. The CDR3 region has the DNA TGTGCCAGCAGCTTGGGACAGGGAAACTCTAATGAAAAACTGTTTTTT. This translates into CASSLGQGNSNEKLFF.

The V call is TRBV7-9, the J call TRBJ2-1; 10 positions match TRBD1. V shed 3 bases and J 5 bases; nucleotides not matched to a gene: 4. This CDR3 is 15 amino acids long. Germline-derived CDR1 and CDR2 are SEHNR and FQNEAQ (reference sequence). CDR3 DNA sequence: TGTGCCAGCAGCTTTGACAGGGGGCGTCACAATGAGCAGTTCTTC. This encodes CASSFDRGRHNEQFF.

The CDR3 loop reads CASSQVWQGSYEQYF. CDR3 in DNA: TGTGCCAGCAGCCAAGTCTGGCAGGGATCCTACGAGCAGTACTTC. The V call is TRBV3-1 (or the pseudogene TRBV3-2), the J call TRBJ2-7, with D possibly TRBD1 on 5 matching bases. V was cut by 1 base and J by 1 base, with 11 bases left in between. This CDR3 has 15 residues. Per the germline V gene, CDR1 is LGHDT and CDR2 is YNNKEL (reference sequence).

The chain uses TRBV5-4 and TRBJ2-5, with D possibly being TRBD2 (6 bases). V lost 3 bases and J lost 5, with 17 bases in between. The CDR3 contains 15 residues. Germline CDR1 reads SGHNT; CDR2 reads YYREEE (reference sequence). CDR3 sequence (DNA): TGTGCCAGCAGCTGGAAGGGGAAGGGGAGGGAGACCCAGTACTTC. Its protein product is CASSWKGKGRETQYF. The entire variable domain, with the rest obtained from reference TRBV5-4 and TRBJ2-5, is as follows: ETGVTQSPTHLIKTRGQQVTLRCSSQSGHNTVSWYQQALGQGPQFIFQYYREEENGRGNFPPRFSGLQFPNYSSELNVNALELDDSALYLCASSWKGKGRETQYFGPGTRLLVL.

Only one count was recorded for this clone. The chain combines TRBV13 with TRBJ1-3, with D tentatively TRBD1 (5 bases). Germline V gene lookup returns CDR1 PRHDT and CDR2 FYEKMQ (reference sequence). The CDR3 runs 17 residues. V was pared by 5 bases and J by 0 bases, with 17 bases between. The CDR3 is CASSPQFRDDSGNTIYF. CDR3 sequence (DNA): TGTGCCAGCAGCCCTCAATTCAGGGATGACTCTGGAAACACCATATATTTT.

The chain employs TRBV27 and TRBJ2-5; 8 positions agree with TRBD1. In germline, CDR1 is MNHEY, CDR2 SMNVEV (reference sequence). There are 16 residues in the CDR3. V was pared by 8 bases and J by 1 base, with 12 bases of the junction left unmatched. Written as DNA, the CDR3 is TGTGCCAGCTACCAAGTCGCCAGGGGGCTCCAAGAGACCCAGTACTTC. It is translated as CASYQVARGLQETQYF.

The table lists this clone with a count of one. The chain joins TRBV6-6 to TRBJ1-3; the match to TRBD1 covers 9 bases. J was trimmed by 0 bases and V by 8 bases; bases with no gene match: 8. From germline, CDR1 is MNHNY and CDR2 SVGAGI (reference sequence). This CDR3 has 16 amino acids. The CDR3 DNA is TGTGCCAGCGGAGAAACAGGGGGCCACTCTGGAAACACCATATATTTT. Its protein product is CASGETGGHSGNTIYF.

Here the CDR3 DNA reads TGTGCCAGCAGCTTCAGTGGTATGAACACTGAAGCTTTCTTT. This translates into CASSFSGMNTEAFF. The J gene is TRBJ1-1, the V gene TRBV5-5; D uncertain. CDR1 is SGHKS, CDR2 YYEKEE, per germline (reference sequence). With 2 bases removed from V and 0 bases from J, the gap between germline ends came to 8 bases. The CDR3 is made up of 14 amino acids. Variable domain in full (rest from reference TRBV5-5 and TRBJ1-1): DAGVTQSPTHLIKTRGQQVTLRCSPISGHKSVSWYQQVLGQGPQFIFQYYEKEERGRGNFPDRFSARQFPNYSSELNVNALLLGDSALYLCASSFSGMNTEAFFGQGTRLTVV.

This rearrangement joins TRBV2 to TRBJ2-3; possibly TRBD1 for D (6 bases). With 6 bases removed from V and 7 bases from J, the gap between germline ends came to 17 bases. This CDR3 has 14 residues. The germline V gene has CDR1 SNHLY and CDR2 FYNNEI. The CDR3 DNA sequence: TGTGCCAGCAGCCCGACCCCCCAGGGGAATACGCAGTATTTT. Protein product: CASSPTPQGNTQYF.

The chain uses TRBV27 and TRBJ2-7; tentative D call: TRBD1 (5 bases). Trimming removed 8 bases from V and 1 base from J, with 9 bases in between. The CDR3 spans 12 residues. Germline CDR1 is MNHEY and CDR2 is SMNVEV (reference sequence). CDR3 loop: CASGRQSYEQYF. The DNA for the CDR3 is TGTGCCAGCGGCCGACAGTCCTACGAGCAGTACTTC.

This clone has only one observation. This chain uses TRBV11-1 with TRBJ1-1; D not resolved. Trimming took 2 bases from V and 5 from J, leaving 12 bases between them. Germline V gene lookup returns CDR1 SGHAT and CDR2 FQDESV (reference sequence). The length of the CDR3 is 14 residues. The CDR3 nucleotides read TGTGCCAGCAGCTTATCATTGGGCAGGACTGAAGCTTTCTTT. Translation gives CASSLSLGRTEAFF.

This clone has only one observation. The chain couples TRBV5-6 to TRBJ2-7, with TRBD1 as a possible D gene (7 bases). Trimming took 0 bases from V and 2 from J, leaving 15 bases between them. Looked up from germline, CDR1 is SGHDT and CDR2 is YYEEEE. The CDR3 has 16 amino acids. The CDR3 coding sequence is TGTGCCAGCAGCTTGGGTCCCAGGGGGAGGACCTACGAGCAGTACTTC. Its translation: CASSLGPRGRTYEQYF.

The chain employs TRBV7-2 and TRBJ1-1, with a weak D call TRBD1 (6 bases). In germline, CDR1 is SGHTA, CDR2 FQGNSA. Trimming took off 2 bases at V and 1 base at J, with 14 bases between the two ends. The CDR3 is 16 amino acids. CDR3 amino acids: CASSLWGRRGNTEAFF. The CDR3 DNA reads TGTGCCAGCAGCTTATGGGGGCGCCGAGGGAACACTGAAGCTTTCTTT. The complete variable domain, with remaining parts taken from reference TRBV7-2 and TRBJ1-1, reads GAGVSQSPSNKVTEKGKDVELRCDPISGHTALYWYRQSLGQGLEFLIYFQGNSAPDKSGLPSDRFSAERTGGSVSTLTIQRTQQEDSAVYLCASSLWGRRGNTEAFFGQGTRLTVV.

V usage is TRBV29-1 and J usage is TRBJ2-7; TRBD1 aligns across 7 bases. The CDR3 runs 14 residues. The germline V gene encodes CDR1 SQVTM and CDR2 ANQGSEA. V trimming: 5 bases; J trimming: 2 bases; junction bases outside the gene matches: 9. This chain's CDR3 is CSVSQTTGAYEQYF. The CDR3 region has the DNA TGCAGCGTTTCGCAAACAACAGGGGCCTACGAGCAGTACTTC.

The gene calls are TRBV6-5 and TRBJ1-1, with 10 bases that match TRBD1. CDR1 MNHEY and CDR2 SVGAGI come from the germline V gene. This CDR3 is built from 15 residues. Germline trimming cut 10 bases from V and 9 bases from J; bases unmatched to any gene: 17. In DNA, the CDR3 is TGTGCCACCCAGTTTAGTGGGGCGGGACAGGGGAAAGCTTTCTTT. This translates into CATQFSGAGQGKAFF.

The V gene is TRBV10-3, the J gene TRBJ2-3; TRBD1 aligns across 11 bases. This CDR3 has 15 amino acids. Germline CDR1 reads ENHRY; CDR2 reads SYGVKD. J was trimmed by 3 bases and V by 10 bases; bases with no gene match: 9. The CDR3 protein is CATTRGTGGTDTQYF. In nucleotides, the CDR3 is TGTGCCACCACGCGGGGGACAGGGGGAACAGATACGCAGTATTTT.